This passage covers 16 T cell receptor beta chains from one sample sequenced in a study of OX40 agonist ivuxolimab in advanced cancers. Sequenced by immunoSEQ multiplex PCR; TCRdb stores in-frame clones only, minus some. The data show around 43,000 clones, 65% to 90% seen once. This specimen was CD4+ or CD8+ T cells sorted from blood, taken in a trial of the OX40 agonist ivuxolimab. These receptors all stem from an adult with an advanced solid tumor such as melanoma, head and neck, liver or kidney cancer.

This chain joins TRBV18 and TRBJ1-6; a weak D match, TRBD1 (6 bases). V was clipped by 4 bases and J by 7 bases, with 8 bases between them. This CDR3 is built from 13 residues. Germline V gene lookup returns CDR1 KGHSH and CDR2 LQKENI. The DNA for the CDR3 is TGTGCCAGCTCACAAGGGGGGAATTCACCCCTCCACTTT. Amino acid sequence: CASSQGGNSPLHF.

The rearrangement links TRBV15 to TRBJ2-5; the D gene is possibly TRBD2 (6 bases). Trimming shortened V by 1 base and J by 3 bases, and 12 bases separated the two germline ends. The CDR3 is 15 residues long. CDR1 and CDR2 (germline): LNHNV, YYDKDF (reference sequence). The CDR3 is CATSRVGRGKETQYF. Written as DNA, the CDR3 is TGTGCCACCAGCAGAGTCGGGAGAGGAAAAGAGACCCAGTACTTC.

This clone was found once. The genes are TRBV29-1 and TRBJ1-2; 9 bases fit TRBD1. Trimming cost V 6 bases and J 6 bases; bases outside gene matches: 5. Germline CDR1 and CDR2: SQVTM and ANQGSEA. This CDR3 has 12 amino acids. The CDR3 region has the DNA TGCAGCGTGGGACAGGGTGCGGATGGCTACACCTTC. Amino acids: CSVGQGADGYTF.

CDR3 protein: CASSLPGTEAFF. The CDR3 DNA reads as TGTGCCAGCAGCCTCCCGGGGACTGAAGCTTTCTTT. The chain employs TRBV11-2 and TRBJ1-1; D gene ambiguous. Germline CDR1 reads SGHAT; CDR2 reads FQNNGV. V was shortened by 5 bases and J by 5 bases, with 9 bases between the two germline ends. The length of the CDR3 is 12 residues.

The chain carries TRBV5-5 and TRBJ2-7, with D hard to call. V dropped 1 base and J dropped 4 bases, with 18 bases sitting between them. CDR1 is SGHKS and CDR2 is YYEKEE in the germline V gene (reference sequence). This CDR3 contains 16 residues. In DNA form, the CDR3 reads TGTGCCAGCAGCTTGCCCGTCGGCCGTGGTTCATACGAGCAGTACTTC. Its protein is CASSLPVGRGSYEQYF.

The chain uses TRBV6-6 and TRBJ2-1; unclear D gene. Trimming removed 4 bases at V and 1 base at J, with 11 bases between. The germline gives CDR1 MNHNY, CDR2 SVGAGI (reference sequence). The CDR3 sequence is 15 residues long. CDR3 nucleotide sequence: TGTGCCAGCAGTTTCCGGGCACCGTCCTACAATGAGCAGTTCTTC. Its protein product is CASSFRAPSYNEQFF.

The V call is TRBV6-1, the J call TRBJ1-3; D is perhaps TRBD1 (6 bases). Germline lookup yields CDR1 MNHNS and CDR2 SASEGT. The CDR3 contains 15 residues. Trimming took 10 bases from V and 2 from J, leaving 18 bases between them. The CDR3 loop reads CAIATQGSPGNTIYF. In DNA, the CDR3 is TGTGCCATCGCCACACAGGGATCCCCTGGAAACACCATATATTTT.

CDR3 residues: CASSLGVNTEAFF. The CDR3 DNA reads as TGCGCCAGCAGCTTGGGGGTAAACACTGAAGCTTTCTTT. V usage is TRBV5-1 and J usage is TRBJ1-1; D ambiguous. From germline, CDR1 is SGHRS and CDR2 YFSETQ. The CDR3 runs 13 residues. The V and J ends lost 0 bases and 2 bases respectively, with 5 bases between them.

CDR3 sequence: CASSQDTQGAARGYTF. In DNA form, the CDR3 reads TGTGCCAGCAGCCAAGATACTCAGGGGGCCGCCAGGGGCTACACCTTC. The chain uses TRBV14 and TRBJ1-2; 8 bases map to TRBD1. Trimming took 0 bases from V and 8 from J; bases not matched to a gene: 11. Looked up from germline, CDR1 is SGHDN and CDR2 is FVKESK. The CDR3 sequence is 16 residues long.

The chain uses TRBV5-6 and TRBJ2-3; perhaps TRBD1 as D (6 bases). The CDR3 runs 16 residues. The V and J ends lost 3 bases and 1 base respectively, with 15 bases between them. CDR1 is SGHDT and CDR2 is YYEEEE in the germline V gene. The CDR3, as DNA: TGTGCCAGCAGCTGGGGTTTGGCAGGGGGCACAGATACGCAGTATTTT. The encoded protein is CASSWGLAGGTDTQYF.

The sample holds a few counts of this clone. This chain uses TRBV7-9 with TRBJ1-2; 8 bases line up with TRBD1. The CDR3 spans 15 residues. Germline CDR1 reads SEHNR; CDR2 reads FQNEAQ (reference sequence). The V gene end was trimmed by 5 bases and the J gene end by 8 bases; junction bases not matched to a gene: 13. CDR3 sequence (DNA): TGTGCCAGCAGCATTAATTCGGACAGGGAAGGAGGCTACACCTTC. Protein: CASSINSDREGGYTF. Using reference TRBV7-9 and TRBJ1-2 for the parts outside the CDR3, the full variable domain is DTGVSQNPRHKITKRGQNVTFRCDPISEHNRLYWYRQTLGQGPEFLTYFQNEAQLEKSRLLSDRFSAERPKGSFSTLEIQRTEQGDSAMYLCASSINSDREGGYTFGSGTRLTVV.

A single count supports this clone. J is TRBJ1-4 and V is TRBV7-9; D gene uncertain. Per germline, CDR1 SEHNR and CDR2 FQNEAQ (reference sequence). The V and J ends lost 6 bases and 4 bases respectively, with 18 bases between them. This CDR3 is built from 16 residues. In nucleotides, the CDR3 is TGTGCCAGCAGTTATTTTGGCCAGGCGATTAATGAAAAACTGTTTTTT. Its protein is CASSYFGQAINEKLFF.

The V call is TRBV2, the J call TRBJ2-5, with D possibly TRBD2 on 7 matching bases. The CDR3 totals 12 residues. Per the germline V gene, CDR1 is SNHLY and CDR2 is FYNNEI. V was shortened by 10 bases and J by 5 bases, with 14 bases between the two germline ends. The CDR3 protein is CAILGGRETQYF. In nucleotides, the CDR3 is TGTGCCATCCTGGGGGGGCGGGAGACCCAGTACTTC. The full variable domain, rest sourced from reference TRBV2 and TRBJ2-5, is EPEVTQTPSHQVTQMGQEVILRCVPISNHLYFYWYRQILGQKVEFLVSFYNNEISEKSEIFDDQFSVERPDGSNFTLKIRSTKLEDSAMYFCAILGGRETQYFGPGTRLLVL.

CDR3 coding DNA: TGTGCCAGCAGCGTAGCTGTGACAGACAATGGCTACACCTTC. Its protein is CASSVAVTDNGYTF. The chain employs TRBV9 and TRBJ1-2; TRBD1 is a possible D gene (5 bases). The germline V and J ends were trimmed by 0 bases and 6 bases, with 12 bases remaining between them. This CDR3 is built from 14 residues. CDR1 and CDR2 (germline): SGDLS, YYNGEE.

The rearrangement joins TRBV11-1 to TRBJ2-7; the D gene is possibly TRBD1 (5 bases). Trimming pared 0 bases from V and 5 bases from J, leaving 11 bases between. Germline loops: CDR1 SGHAT, CDR2 FQDESV (reference sequence). The CDR3 contains 14 residues. CDR3 loop: CASSLAGVHHEQYF. CDR3 bases: TGTGCCAGCAGCTTAGCAGGGGTCCACCACGAGCAGTACTTC.

This clone appeared a single time. This chain joins TRBV28 and TRBJ2-6; no clear D gene. The CDR3 sequence is 14 residues long. The germline V and J ends were trimmed by 7 bases and 0 bases, with 7 bases remaining between them. Germline CDR1 is MDHEN and CDR2 is SYDVKM. CDR3 in DNA: TGTGCCAGCACTTCGGGCTCTGGGGCCAACGTCCTGACTTTC. Its translation: CASTSGSGANVLTF.